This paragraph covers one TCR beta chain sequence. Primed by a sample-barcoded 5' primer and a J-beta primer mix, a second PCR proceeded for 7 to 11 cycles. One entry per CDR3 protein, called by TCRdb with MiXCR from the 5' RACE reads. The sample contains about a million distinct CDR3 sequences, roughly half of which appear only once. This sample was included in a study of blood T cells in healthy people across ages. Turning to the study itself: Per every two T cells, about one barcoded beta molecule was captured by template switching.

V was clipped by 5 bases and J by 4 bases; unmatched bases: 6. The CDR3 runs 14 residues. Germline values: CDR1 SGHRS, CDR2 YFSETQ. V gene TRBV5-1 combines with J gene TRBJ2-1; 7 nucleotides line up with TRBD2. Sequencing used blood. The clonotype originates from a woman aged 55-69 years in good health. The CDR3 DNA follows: TGCGCCAGCAGTCGCGGGAGCGGGTACAATGAGCAGTTCTTC. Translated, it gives CASSRGSGYNEQFF.